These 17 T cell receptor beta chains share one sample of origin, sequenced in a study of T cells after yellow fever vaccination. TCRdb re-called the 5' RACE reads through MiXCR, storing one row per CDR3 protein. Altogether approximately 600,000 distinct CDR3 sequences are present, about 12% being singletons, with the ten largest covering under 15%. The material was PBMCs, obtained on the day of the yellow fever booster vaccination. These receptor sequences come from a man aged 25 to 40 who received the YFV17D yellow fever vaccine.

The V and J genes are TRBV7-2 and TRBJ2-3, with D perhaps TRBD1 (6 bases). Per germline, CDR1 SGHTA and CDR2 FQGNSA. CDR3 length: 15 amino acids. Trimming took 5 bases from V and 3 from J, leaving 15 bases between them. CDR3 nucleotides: TGTGCCAGCAGCCTAATGGGACACCCGACAGATACGCAGTATTTT. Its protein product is CASSLMGHPTDTQYF. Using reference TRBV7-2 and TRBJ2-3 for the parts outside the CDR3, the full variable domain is GAGVSQSPSNKVTEKGKDVELRCDPISGHTALYWYRQSLGQGLEFLIYFQGNSAPDKSGLPSDRFSAERTGGSVSTLTIQRTQQEDSAVYLCASSLMGHPTDTQYFGPGTRLTVL.

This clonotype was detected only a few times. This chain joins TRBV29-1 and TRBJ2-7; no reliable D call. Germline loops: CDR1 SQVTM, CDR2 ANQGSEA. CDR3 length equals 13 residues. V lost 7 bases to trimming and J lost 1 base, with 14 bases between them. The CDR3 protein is CSATMGNSYEQYF. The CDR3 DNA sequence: TGCAGCGCCACCATGGGAAATTCCTACGAGCAGTACTTC.

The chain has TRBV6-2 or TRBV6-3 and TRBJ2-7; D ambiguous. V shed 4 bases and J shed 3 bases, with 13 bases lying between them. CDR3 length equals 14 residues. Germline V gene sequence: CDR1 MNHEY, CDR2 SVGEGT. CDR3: CASSSHTELYEQYF. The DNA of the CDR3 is TGTGCCAGCAGTTCGCACACAGAACTCTACGAGCAGTACTTC.

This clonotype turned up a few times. The CDR3 DNA reads TGTGCCAGCAGAGGGGGCGGGCCATATTACAATGAGCAGTTCTTC. Translation: CASRGGGPYYNEQFF. This sequence joins TRBV3-1 and TRBJ2-1; TRBD1 agrees at 7 bases. The CDR3 loop spans 15 amino acids. Germline V gene data show CDR1 as LGHDT and CDR2 as YNNKEL (reference sequence). With 6 bases clipped from V and 4 bases from J, the junction kept 9 bases outside the gene matches.

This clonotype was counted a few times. In DNA form, the CDR3 reads TGTGCCACCAGCAGAGATGGGAGTACCGGCTCTGGAAACACCATATATTTT. Translating it yields CATSRDGSTGSGNTIYF. The genes are TRBV15 and TRBJ1-3; D not certain. The ends were cut back, 0 bases at V and 0 bases at J, with 12 bases in the middle. The CDR3 is 17 amino acids. CDR1 and CDR2 (germline): LNHNV, YYDKDF (reference sequence).

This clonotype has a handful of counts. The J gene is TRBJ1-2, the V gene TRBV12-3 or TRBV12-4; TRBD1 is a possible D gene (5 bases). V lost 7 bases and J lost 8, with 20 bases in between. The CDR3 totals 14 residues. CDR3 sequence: CASTQAIGEWGYTF. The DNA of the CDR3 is TGTGCCAGCACCCAGGCCATAGGGGAGTGGGGCTACACCTTC.

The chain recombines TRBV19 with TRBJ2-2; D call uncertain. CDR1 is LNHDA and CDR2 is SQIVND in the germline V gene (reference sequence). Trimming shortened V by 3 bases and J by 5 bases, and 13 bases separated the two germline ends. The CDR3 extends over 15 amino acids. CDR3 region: CASSITRKATGELFF. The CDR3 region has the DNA TGTGCCAGTAGTATTACGCGGAAGGCGACCGGGGAGCTGTTTTTT.

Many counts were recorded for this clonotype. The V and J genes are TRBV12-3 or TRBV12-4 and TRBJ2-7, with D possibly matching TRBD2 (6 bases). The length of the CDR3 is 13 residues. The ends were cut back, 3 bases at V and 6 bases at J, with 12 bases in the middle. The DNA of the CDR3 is TGTGCCAGCAGTTTTGCGTTTAGCGGCGAGCAGTACTTC. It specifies CASSFAFSGEQYF.

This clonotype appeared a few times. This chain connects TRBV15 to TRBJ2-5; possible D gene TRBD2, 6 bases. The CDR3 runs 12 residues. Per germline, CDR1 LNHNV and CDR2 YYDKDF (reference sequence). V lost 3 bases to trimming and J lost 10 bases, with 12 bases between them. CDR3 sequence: CATSSPLGGQYF. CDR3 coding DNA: TGTGCCACCAGCAGCCCATTGGGGGGCCAGTACTTC.

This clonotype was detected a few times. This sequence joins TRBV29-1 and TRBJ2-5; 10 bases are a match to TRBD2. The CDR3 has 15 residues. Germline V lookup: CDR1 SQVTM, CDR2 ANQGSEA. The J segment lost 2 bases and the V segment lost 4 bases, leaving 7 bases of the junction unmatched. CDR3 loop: CSVAGTSAVQETQYF. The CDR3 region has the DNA TGCAGCGTTGCCGGGACTAGCGCGGTACAAGAGACCCAGTACTTC.

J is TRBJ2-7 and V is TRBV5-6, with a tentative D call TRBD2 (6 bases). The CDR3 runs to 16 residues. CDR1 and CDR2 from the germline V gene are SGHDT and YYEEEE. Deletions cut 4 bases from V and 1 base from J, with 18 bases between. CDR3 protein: CASSLEAGRVSYEQYF. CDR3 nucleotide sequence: TGTGCCAGCAGCCTTGAGGCGGGAAGGGTTTCCTACGAGCAGTACTTC. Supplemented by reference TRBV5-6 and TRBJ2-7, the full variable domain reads DAGVTQSPTHLIKTRGQQVTLRCSPKSGHDTVSWYQQALGQGPQFIFQYYEEEERQRGNFPDRFSGHQFPNYSSELNVNALLLGDSALYLCASSLEAGRVSYEQYFGPGTRLTVT.

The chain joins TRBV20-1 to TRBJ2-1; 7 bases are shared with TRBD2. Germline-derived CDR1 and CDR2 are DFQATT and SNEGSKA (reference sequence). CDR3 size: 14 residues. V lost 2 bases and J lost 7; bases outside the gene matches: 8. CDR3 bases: TGCAGTGCTAGAACCTCCCCTAGCGGTAATGAGCAGTTCTTC. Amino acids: CSARTSPSGNEQFF.

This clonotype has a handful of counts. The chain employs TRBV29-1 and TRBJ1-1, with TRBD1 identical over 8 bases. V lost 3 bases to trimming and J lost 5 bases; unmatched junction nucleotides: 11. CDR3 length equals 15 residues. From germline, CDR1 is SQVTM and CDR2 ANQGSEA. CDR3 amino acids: CSVEIRTGRATEAFF. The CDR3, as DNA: TGCAGCGTTGAGATCCGGACAGGGCGGGCTACTGAAGCTTTCTTT.

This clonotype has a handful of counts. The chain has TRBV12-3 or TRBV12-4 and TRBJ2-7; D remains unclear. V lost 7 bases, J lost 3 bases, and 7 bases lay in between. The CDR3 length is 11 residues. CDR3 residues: CASNNHYEQYF. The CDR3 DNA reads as TGTGCCAGCAATAACCACTACGAGCAGTACTTC.

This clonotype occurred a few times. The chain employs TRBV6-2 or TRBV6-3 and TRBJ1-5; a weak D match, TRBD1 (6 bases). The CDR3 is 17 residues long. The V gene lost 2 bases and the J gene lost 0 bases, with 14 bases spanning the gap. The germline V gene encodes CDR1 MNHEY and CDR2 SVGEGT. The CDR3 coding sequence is TGTGCCAGCAGTTACATTTCCGGGGGGCCTAGCAATCAGCCCCAGCATTTT. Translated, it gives CASSYISGGPSNQPQHF.

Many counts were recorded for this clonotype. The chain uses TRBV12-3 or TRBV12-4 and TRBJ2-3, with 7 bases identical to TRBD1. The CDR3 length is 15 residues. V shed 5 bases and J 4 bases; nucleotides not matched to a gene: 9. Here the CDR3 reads CASSPRQGQSDTQYF. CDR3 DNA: TGTGCCAGCAGTCCCCGACAGGGTCAATCAGATACGCAGTATTTT.

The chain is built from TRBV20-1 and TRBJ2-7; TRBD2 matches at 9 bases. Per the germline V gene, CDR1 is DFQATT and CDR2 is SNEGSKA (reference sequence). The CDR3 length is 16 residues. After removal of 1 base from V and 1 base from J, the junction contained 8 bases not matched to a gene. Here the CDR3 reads CSARAFLSGRSYEQYF. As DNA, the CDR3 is TGCAGTGCTAGAGCCTTCCTCAGCGGGAGGTCCTACGAGCAGTACTTC.